The present entry profiles one TCR beta chain with its context. Its recognized antigen is unknown. Base qualities are missing; no much larger clone stands one base away. The sample carries other DNA sequences with the same CDR3. Libraries were constructed by the immunoSEQ multiplex PCR assay. TCRdb mirrors the immuneACCESS table, restricted to in-frame sequences. Some clones are absent from its copies; in checked studies, under half trace to an unresolved V gene, and the reason for the others is unknown. The sample table holds roughly 100,000 clones, of which approximately 90% were seen once. Less than 4% of the sample is taken by the ten largest. The germline V gene specifies ENHRY as CDR1 and SYGVKD as CDR2. From the cysteine up to the phenylalanine, the CDR3 has a length of 14 residues. The only DNA kept is the CDR3, 42 bases in frame from the first base. Deletion took 8 bases off V and 1 base off J, with a span of 12 bases between the germline ends.

This sample is drawn from a study of T cell changes during pregnancy in multiple sclerosis (dated by TCRdb to the late 2010s). Background for the entire study: In women with multiple sclerosis, the researchers looked at how the T cell repertoire shifted as pregnancy progressed.

The sequencing used peripheral blood, collected after pregnancy. The chain joins TRBV10-3 to TRBJ1-5; possibly the D gene is TRBD1, per 5 matching bases. This sequence originates from a female donor with multiple sclerosis, enrolled in a pregnancy study. The nucleotide sequence reads TGTGCCATCGGGACGGGGGACAGCAATCAGCCCCAGCATTTT. This sequence encodes CAIGTGDSNQPQHF.